In its sample, the clone carrying this T cell receptor beta chain was seen a few times. Its target is unknown. CDR1 is SQVTM, CDR2 ANQGSEA, per germline. The CDR3 contains 14 residues. The data stem from a study of beta chain features in type 1 diabetes. Overall study findings and caveats: Diminished insertions and augmented deletions at VDJ junctions characterized type 1 diabetes patients.

Expressed TCRB transcripts were sequenced, since all the RNA that had been isolated was reverse transcribed. The table came from immunoSEQ multiplex PCR; TCRdb's copy has only in-frame clones and leaves some out. The sample holds some 150,000 clones, 11% seen once. What was sequenced was central memory CD4+ T cells from blood. The receptor comes from a man between 18 and 35 years old in good health. The chain combines TRBV29-1 with TRBJ1-2, with TRBD1 matching 8 bases. The CDR3 sequence is CTVEATGDNYGYTF. CDR3 bases: TGCACCGTGGAAGCGACAGGGGATAACTATGGCTACACCTTC.